The present TCR beta chain was sequenced within a study of T cells in Graves' hyperthyroidism and ophthalmopathy. TCR beta CDR3 region amplification was performed from RNA transcripts. RT-PCR in the first round (using the HTBI primer set) targeted the TCR CDR3. One entry per CDR3 protein results from TCRdb running MiXCR on the multiplex PCR reads. This sample has approximately 710,000 distinct CDR3 sequences, with about 18% found just once. This clonotype was counted at least ten times. An absence of ophthalmopathy progression within 18 months meant stable Graves' hyperthyroidism. The sequence derives from a man aged 50-59 years with Graves' hyperthyroidism. The sequenced material came from blood.

The CDR3: CASSLIQGSNQPQHF. CDR3 nucleotide sequence: TGTGCCAGCAGTTTGATACAGGGTAGCAATCAGCCCCAGCATTTT. The rearrangement links TRBV28 to TRBJ1-5; the D gene is possibly TRBD1 (6 bases). V gave up 3 bases and J gave up 0 bases, with 9 bases separating them. CDR1 MDHEN and CDR2 SYDVKM come from the germline V gene. The CDR3 covers 15 residues.